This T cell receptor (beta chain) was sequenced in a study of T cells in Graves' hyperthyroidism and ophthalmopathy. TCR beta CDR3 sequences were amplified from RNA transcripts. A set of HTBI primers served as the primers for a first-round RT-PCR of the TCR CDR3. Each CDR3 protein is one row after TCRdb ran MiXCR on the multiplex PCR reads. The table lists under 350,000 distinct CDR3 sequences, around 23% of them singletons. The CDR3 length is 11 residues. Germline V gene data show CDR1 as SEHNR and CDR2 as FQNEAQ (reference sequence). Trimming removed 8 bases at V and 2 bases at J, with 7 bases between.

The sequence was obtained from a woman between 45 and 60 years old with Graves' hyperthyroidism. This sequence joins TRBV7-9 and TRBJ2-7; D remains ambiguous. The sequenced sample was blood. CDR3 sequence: CASAEAYEQYF. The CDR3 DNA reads TGTGCCAGCGCTGAAGCCTACGAGCAGTACTTC.